These 3 T cell receptor beta chains originate from one sample sequenced in a study of long-term antiretroviral therapy in people with HIV. Version v3.0 of the immunoSEQ assay was performed at survey level. Method: immunoSEQ multiplex PCR; TCRdb's copy keeps in-frame clones and lacks some. The table lists 20,000 to 25,000 clones, approximately 86% of them singletons, with about 4% in the top ten. The starting material was unsorted PBMCs, obtained approximately 4 years after starting antiretroviral therapy. The receptor set was obtained from a man aged 18-30 years with HIV.

The CDR3 DNA reads as TGCGCCAGCAGCCAGACCTCGGGGGATGAGCAGTTCTTC. Protein: CASSQTSGDEQFF. The rearrangement joins TRBV4-1 to TRBJ2-1, with D possibly being TRBD2 (6 bases). This CDR3 has 13 amino acids. Trimming shortened V by 3 bases and J by 8 bases, and 11 bases separated the two germline ends. Germline CDR1 is MGHRA and CDR2 is YSYEKL.

The chain joins TRBV5-1 to TRBJ1-6; perhaps TRBD1 as D (6 bases). Germline V gives CDR1 SGHRS, CDR2 YFSETQ. V lost 4 bases and J lost 8, with 22 bases in between. The length of the CDR3 is 17 residues. DNA of the CDR3: TGCGCCAGCAGCCCGGGGGGACACCAACGCAAATATTCACCCCTCCACTTT. Its translation: CASSPGGHQRKYSPLHF.

V is TRBV2 and J is TRBJ1-4; the D is unclear. In germline, CDR1 is SNHLY, CDR2 FYNNEI. The CDR3 has 14 residues. The germline V and J ends were trimmed by 3 bases and 7 bases, with 12 bases remaining between them. CDR3: CASSEDGPSEKLFF. In nucleotides, the CDR3 is TGTGCCAGCAGTGAGGATGGACCGTCTGAAAAACTGTTTTTT.